This T cell receptor (beta chain) was sequenced in a study of sequential checkpoint blockade in melanoma. Study in general: TCRbeta immunosequencing was performed on DNA from more than 75 pretreatment melanoma tumor samples.

By frequency in the sample, this clone is medium-sized. TCRdb's copy holds only in-frame clones and misses some; the assay was immunoSEQ multiplex PCR. The sample has some 2,000 clones; 20% are singletons. Treatment denoted: randomized to nivolumab then ipilimumab (arm A) or the reverse (arm B). The origin of this receptor is a human donor with melanoma. The sample was tumor tissue (inferred from file names), taken from a patient given nivolumab and ipilimumab in sequence.

As DNA, the CDR3 is TGTGCCAGCAGCCCGGGACATATTAACACCGGGGAGCTGTTTTTT. Its protein product is CASSPGHINTGELFF. The rearrangement uses TRBV11-3 and TRBJ2-2; possibly TRBD1 for D (6 bases). Germline CDR1 reads SGHNT; CDR2 reads YENEEA. This CDR3 region has 15 residues. Trimming removed 5 bases from V and 2 bases from J, with 12 bases in between.